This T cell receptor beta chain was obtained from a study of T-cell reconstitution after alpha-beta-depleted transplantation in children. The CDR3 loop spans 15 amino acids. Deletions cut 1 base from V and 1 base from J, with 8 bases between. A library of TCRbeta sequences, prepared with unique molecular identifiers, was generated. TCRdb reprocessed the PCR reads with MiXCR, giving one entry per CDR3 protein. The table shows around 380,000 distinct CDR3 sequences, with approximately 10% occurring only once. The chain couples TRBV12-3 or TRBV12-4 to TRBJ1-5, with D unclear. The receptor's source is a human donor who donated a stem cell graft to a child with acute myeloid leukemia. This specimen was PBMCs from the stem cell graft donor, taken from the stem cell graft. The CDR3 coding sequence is TGTGCCAGCAGTTTAGATCGGCCCAGCAATCAGCCCCAGCATTTT. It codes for CASSLDRPSNQPQHF.